This T cell receptor beta chain is drawn from a study of cytomegalovirus exposure and HLA in healthy donors (dated by TCRdb to the late 2010s). Context from the whole study: An earlier analysis of about 560 of the donors reported 276 Gb of sequence data and 90 million to 120 million unique TCR beta sequences obtained from about 180 million T cells. The later analysis used no new phenotypic data to find candidate immune exposures, relying instead on TCR beta sequences and their occurrence across donors. HLA typing included class I and class II loci at four-digit resolution. In addition to the first cohort of 666 subjects, a separate validation cohort of over 90 different subjects was used. An early release that covered several hundred HLA-typed donors contained approximately 290 gigabases of sequencing data and 65 million to 100 million unique TCR sequences. Alongside the repertoire data, information on donor age, sex, ethnicity and CMV serostatus was compiled. Across 398 genotyped donors of the cohort, an average of 235,054 unique TCR beta nucleotide sequences per donor were sequenced, and roughly 20% of those sequences were non-productive. To predict cytomegalovirus infection status, the study combined high-throughput TCR immunosequencing, statistical association of individual TCRs with disease status, and machine learning. The aim of the study was to test whether cataloging public T cell receptors could identify signatures of past pathogen exposure. A later genetic analysis took genome-wide SNP genotypes for about 55% of the 666 donors and used that subset as a discovery cohort. Because of strong linkage in the cohort, roughly five DR-DQ haplotypes were treated as single units for association and clustering. A later analysis re-examined previously published TCR beta repertoires from roughly 720 donors and added high-resolution HLA genotyping to investigate patterns of TCR occurrence. The number of typed donors differed by locus: about 620-640 for A, B, C, DRB1 and DQB1; approximately 520 for DQA1; roughly 600 for DPA1; and 400 to 480 for DPB1. To decide whether each TCR beta V gene segment behaved as functional or pseudogenic, an earlier analysis of some 580 of the donors relied on high-throughput TCR beta sequencing. The study profiled the T cell repertoires of fewer than 850 subjects by immunosequencing and related them to cytomegalovirus serostatus. The genetic ancestry cluster associated with self-reported Caucasian donors included about four fifths of the roughly 390 genotyped donors. Every repertoire in the discovery cohort had been generated on one and the same sequencing platform.

The cohort comprised around 690 healthy bone marrow donors. All cohort members were sampled while nominally healthy, although unrecorded immune exposures were likely present. The donor was CMV seronegative and was included in the group of a few hundred seronegative cohort members. A peripheral blood sample was collected from each donor, and TCR beta sequencing was performed on peripheral blood mononuclear cells. The Qiagen DNeasy Blood Extraction Kit was used to extract genomic DNA from the blood cell samples. The germline V end is reduced by 5 bases and the J end by 6 bases; junction bases left unmatched: 6. From the cysteine through the phenylalanine, the CDR3 covers 14 amino acids. Of the read, only the CDR3 DNA is kept; its 42 bases are in frame from base 1. The germline V gene (reference sequence) specifies SGHNT as CDR1 and YYREEE as CDR2. About this clone itself: The antigen this receptor binds is unknown. Base qualities were left out, and no much larger clone turns up one base away.

Paper-wide results and their limitations: An earlier analysis of some 560 of the donors showed that most TCR beta V segments appeared in productive rearrangements either about 87% or about 30% of the time, which broadly matched IMGT annotations. The only immune exposure information available for the cohort was CMV serostatus. Roughly uniform sequencing depth across donors was assumed in presence/absence analyses, although this assumption may not hold. A later analysis reported that several top co-occurrence clusters appeared linked to parvovirus B19, influenza, CMV and Epstein-Barr virus. When HLA alleles, especially DR and DQ, strongly co-occurred, attributing TCR associations to individual alleles was difficult. Only TCR beta chains were sequenced in this cohort, and the absence of alpha or paired-chain data limited detectable features. In a later analysis, the rate of TCR association differed among HLA loci, with DRB1 alleles having the most associated TCRs and HLA-C alleles having the fewest. The 87-base-pair reads could not distinguish some IMGT-functional V segments, including TRBV6-2 and TRBV6-3, so those segments were excluded. In the study, about 150 TCR beta chains were listed as associated with cytomegalovirus. In a later genetic analysis, a missense DCLRE1C variant was associated with V-gene and J-gene trimming of TCR beta chains, and the association was replicated in an independent cohort. A later genetic analysis reported fewer N-insertions in productive TCRs among donors in an Asian-associated ancestry cluster than the 666-donor mean. HLA typing was unavailable for some donors at each locus, so association tests used only the typed subset. According to a later analysis, most CMV-associated TCR beta chains appeared to be HLA-restricted, and the HLA associations seemed to be driven largely by CMV exposure. Specific HLA alleles were associated with 15,000 to 20,000 TCR beta sequences at a false discovery rate of 0.05 in a later analysis. Three of the identified cytomegalovirus-associated TCR beta chains were confirmed in vitro to be specific for cytomegalovirus antigens. In a later analysis, HLA-associated TCR beta chains showed more clonal expansion and lower generation probabilities than non-associated chains that were equally common. Correlated functional status among segregating V segments might reflect linkage disequilibrium, but an unknown experimental factor could not be ruled out. The authors suggested that the approach could potentially be generalized to other disease states and immunological phenotypes. In both the original and validation cohorts, the classifier was reported to diagnose cytomegalovirus status with high specificity and sensitivity. Because counts were too low, seventeen rarely observed V segments, including chromosome 9 orphons, were excluded from the earlier analysis of some 540 of the donors. While some public TCRs were present in many individuals, most TCR sequences turned up only very rarely across donors. A cluster of highly shared sequence variants was judged likely to represent a technical artifact of the sequencing pipeline. A further reported finding was that TCR beta sequences accurately predicted the HLA-A and HLA-B alleles for most subjects in the first cohort.

Library preparation used the immunoSEQ multiplex PCR assay. A mixture of 60 forward primers for TCR Vbeta segments and 13 reverse primers for TCR Jbeta segments was used in the multiplex PCR. The CDR3 region of rearranged TCR beta genes was amplified from genomic DNA by a multiplex PCR assay. Amplified TCR beta libraries were sequenced as 87-base-pair reads on the Illumina HiSeq System. From the authors' description of their analysis: Across the 666 repertoires, a later analysis counted tens of millions of unique TCR beta chains, approximately 10 million of which were shared by at least two donors. Raw reads were error-corrected and collapsed into unique sequences by a nearest-neighbor algorithm in which closely related sequences were merged to remove PCR and sequencing errors. Alignment of CDR3 sequences to IMGT reference sequences was used to assign V, D and J gene segments. For a sequence to be retained, at least a six-nucleotide match to both a V gene segment and a J gene segment was required. Rearrangements were called productive when the CDR3 lacked stop codons and stayed in frame with V and J; all others were non-productive. CDR3 was defined by IMGT convention, running from the second conserved V-encoded cysteine to the conserved J-encoded phenylalanine. Sequences without an unambiguous match to a single V gene segment were excluded from the earlier analysis of a few hundred of the donors. In an earlier analysis of about 590 of the donors, a V segment was called functional when productive rearrangements were above 56.7%, and segregating when the standard deviation between donors exceeded 5%. A statistical classification framework was built to diagnose cytomegalovirus status from the catalog of TCR beta chain sequences. In a later analysis, V and J genes were assigned by comparing TCR nucleotide sequences against IMGT/GENE-DB human TR gene sequences. The TCRdist pipeline was used in a later analysis to assign CDR3 sequences and most-parsimonious VDJ recombination scenarios. A later analysis defined each TCR beta chain by its CDR3 amino acid sequence plus V-gene family, and excluded reads lacking a unique V-gene family. To address suspected cross-contamination and a sequencing artifact, a later analysis removed a few hundred highly shared, low-generation-probability nucleotide sequences. A later analysis calculated a clonal expansion index for each public chain from normalized within-repertoire ranks of inferred template counts. In a later analysis, generation probabilities were computed using a VDJ recombination model fitted to out-of-frame rearrangements, and the results were checked against IGoR. Hypergeometric tests were used in a later analysis to score TCR-TCR, TCR-HLA and TCR-CMV co-occurrence, with a repertoire-size bias correction applied to the TCR pairs. To estimate false discovery rates, a later analysis permuted the HLA or CMV assignments 20 times. In a later analysis, co-occurring TCRs were grouped with DBSCAN, and TCRdist sequence similarity was added when clustering was performed within HLA-allele-positive subsets. Repertoires with fewer than 30,000 or more than 120,000 public chains, plus five repertoires with anomalous nucleotide sharing, were excluded from co-occurrence clustering. TCRdb's version of the immuneACCESS table is confined to in-frame rearrangements and falls short of the full clone set. An unresolved V gene accounts for under half of the shortfall where checked; the remainder is of unknown origin. V and J calls and clone size follow that table, whereas D and trimming were derived from the DNA. A total of about 120,000 clones appear in this sample, 82% of them only once. The ten largest make up around 1.4% of the sample.

Here the chain combines TRBV5-4 and TRBJ2-1, with 9 central nucleotides matching TRBD2. The sequenced sample consisted of PBMCs. The source of this sequence is a woman aged 18-35 years in good health and CMV-seronegative. The CDR3 protein: CASRAGGRANEQFF. The DNA reads as follows: TGTGCCAGCAGGGCGGGCGGGAGGGCCAATGAGCAGTTCTTC.